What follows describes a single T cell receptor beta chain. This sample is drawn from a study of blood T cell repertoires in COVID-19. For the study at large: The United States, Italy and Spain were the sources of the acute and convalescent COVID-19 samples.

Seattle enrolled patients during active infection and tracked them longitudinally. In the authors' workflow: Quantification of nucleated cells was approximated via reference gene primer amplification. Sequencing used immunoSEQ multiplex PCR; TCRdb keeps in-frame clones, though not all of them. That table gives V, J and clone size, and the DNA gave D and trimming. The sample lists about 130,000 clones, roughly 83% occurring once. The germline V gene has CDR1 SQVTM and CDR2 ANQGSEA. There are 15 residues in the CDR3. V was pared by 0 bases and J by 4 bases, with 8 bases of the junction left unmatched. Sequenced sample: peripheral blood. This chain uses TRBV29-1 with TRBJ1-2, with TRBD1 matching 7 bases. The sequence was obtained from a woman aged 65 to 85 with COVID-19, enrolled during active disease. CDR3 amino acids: CSVEDRTGPAYGYTF. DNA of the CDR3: TGCAGCGTTGAAGATAGGACAGGCCCGGCCTATGGCTACACCTTC.